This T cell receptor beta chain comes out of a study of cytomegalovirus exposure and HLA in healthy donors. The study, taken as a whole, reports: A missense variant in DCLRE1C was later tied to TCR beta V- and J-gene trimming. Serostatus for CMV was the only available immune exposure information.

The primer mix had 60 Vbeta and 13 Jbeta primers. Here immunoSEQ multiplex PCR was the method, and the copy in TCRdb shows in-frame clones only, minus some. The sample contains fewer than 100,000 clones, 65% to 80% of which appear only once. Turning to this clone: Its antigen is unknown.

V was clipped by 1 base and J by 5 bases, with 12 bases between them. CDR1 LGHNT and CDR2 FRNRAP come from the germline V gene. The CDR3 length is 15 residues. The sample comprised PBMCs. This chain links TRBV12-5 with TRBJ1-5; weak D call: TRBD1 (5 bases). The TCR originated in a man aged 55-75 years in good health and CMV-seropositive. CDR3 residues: CASGLGGLPDQPQHF. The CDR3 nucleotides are TGTGCTAGTGGTTTGGGGGGACTTCCAGATCAGCCCCAGCATTTT.